The TCR beta chain described here comes from a study of CD8 T cells in ankylosing spondylitis. This clonotype has more than one count but fewer than ten. Antigen: not known. Whole-study findings and limits: A TCR beta motif of several highly homologous variants seemed to mark ankylosing spondylitis blood. Enrichment of disease-linked clones was reportedly significant in matched ankylosing spondylitis synovial fluid.

It was by quantitative 5'-RACE with molecular barcodes that TCR beta libraries were made. MiXCR was run by TCRdb on the 5' RACE reads, yielding one entry per CDR3 protein. The sample lists about 700,000 distinct CDR3 sequences, around 20% occurring once. Trimming removed 3 bases at V and 3 bases at J, with 12 bases between. The CDR3 extends over 13 amino acids. Germline V gene data show CDR1 as DFQATT and CDR2 as SNEGSKA (reference sequence). The clonotype comes from a male donor with ankylosing spondylitis. The V and J genes are TRBV20-1 and TRBJ2-7; D possibly corresponds to TRBD1 (6 bases). Sequencing was performed on blood, either unsorted or a sorted T cell fraction (not recorded which). The CDR3 DNA sequence: TGCAGTGCTAGGACAGGTTTAAGCTACGAGCAGTACTTC. The encoded protein is CSARTGLSYEQYF.